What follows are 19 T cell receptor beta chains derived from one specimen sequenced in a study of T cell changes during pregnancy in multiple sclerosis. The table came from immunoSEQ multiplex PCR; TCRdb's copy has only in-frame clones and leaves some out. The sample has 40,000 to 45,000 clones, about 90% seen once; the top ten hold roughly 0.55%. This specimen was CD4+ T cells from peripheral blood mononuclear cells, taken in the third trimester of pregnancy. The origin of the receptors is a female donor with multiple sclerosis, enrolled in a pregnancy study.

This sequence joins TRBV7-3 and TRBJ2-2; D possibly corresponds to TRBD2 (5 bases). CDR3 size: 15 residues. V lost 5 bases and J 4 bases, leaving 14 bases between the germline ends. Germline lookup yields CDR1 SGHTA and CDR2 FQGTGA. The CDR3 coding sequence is TGTGCCAGCAGCGGCCAAGGAGGTTTCACCGGGGAGCTGTTTTTT. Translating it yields CASSGQGGFTGELFF. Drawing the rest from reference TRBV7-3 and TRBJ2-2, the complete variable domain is GAGVSQTPSNKVTEKGKYVELRCDPISGHTALYWYRQSLGQGPEFLIYFQGTGAADDSGLPNDRFFAVRPEGSVSTLKIQRTERGDSAVYLCASSGQGGFTGELFFGEGSRLTVL.

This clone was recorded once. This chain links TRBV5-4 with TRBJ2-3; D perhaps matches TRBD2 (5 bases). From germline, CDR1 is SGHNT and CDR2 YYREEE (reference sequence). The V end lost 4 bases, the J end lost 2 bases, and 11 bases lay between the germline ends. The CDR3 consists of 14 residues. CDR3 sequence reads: CASSLKLATDTQYF. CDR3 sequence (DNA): TGTGCCAGCAGCCTGAAGCTAGCCACAGATACGCAGTATTTT.

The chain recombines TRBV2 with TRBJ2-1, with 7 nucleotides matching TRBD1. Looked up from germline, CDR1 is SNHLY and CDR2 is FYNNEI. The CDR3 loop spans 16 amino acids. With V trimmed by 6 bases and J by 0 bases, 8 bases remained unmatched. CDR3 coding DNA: TGTGCCAGCAGAACACAGGGGCTTAGCTCCTACAATGAGCAGTTCTTC. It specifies CASRTQGLSSYNEQFF.

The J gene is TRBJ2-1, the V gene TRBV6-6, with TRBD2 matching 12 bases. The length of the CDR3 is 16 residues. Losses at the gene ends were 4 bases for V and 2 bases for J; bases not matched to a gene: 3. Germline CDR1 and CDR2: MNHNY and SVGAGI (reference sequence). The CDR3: CASSSRTSGTYNEQFF. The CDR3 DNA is TGTGCCAGCAGTTCCAGGACTAGCGGGACCTACAATGAGCAGTTCTTC.

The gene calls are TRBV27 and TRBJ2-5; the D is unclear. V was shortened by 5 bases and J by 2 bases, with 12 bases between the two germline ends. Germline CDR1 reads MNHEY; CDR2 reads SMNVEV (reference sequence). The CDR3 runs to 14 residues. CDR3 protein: CASSPTRRQETQYF. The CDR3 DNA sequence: TGTGCCAGCAGTCCCACGCGCAGGCAAGAGACCCAGTACTTC.

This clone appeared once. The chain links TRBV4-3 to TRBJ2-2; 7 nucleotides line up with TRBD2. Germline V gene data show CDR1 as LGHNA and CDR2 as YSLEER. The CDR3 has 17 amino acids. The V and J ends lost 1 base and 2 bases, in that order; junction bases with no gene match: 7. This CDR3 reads CASSQASGGFNTGELFF. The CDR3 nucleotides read TGCGCCAGCAGCCAAGCCTCGGGGGGTTTTAACACCGGGGAGCTGTTTTTT.

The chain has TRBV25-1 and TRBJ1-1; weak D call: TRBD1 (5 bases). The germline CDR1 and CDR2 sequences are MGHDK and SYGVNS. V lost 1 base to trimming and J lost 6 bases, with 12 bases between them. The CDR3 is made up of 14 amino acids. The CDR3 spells CASSELGGIAEAFF. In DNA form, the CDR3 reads TGTGCCAGCAGTGAATTGGGGGGGATAGCTGAAGCTTTCTTT.

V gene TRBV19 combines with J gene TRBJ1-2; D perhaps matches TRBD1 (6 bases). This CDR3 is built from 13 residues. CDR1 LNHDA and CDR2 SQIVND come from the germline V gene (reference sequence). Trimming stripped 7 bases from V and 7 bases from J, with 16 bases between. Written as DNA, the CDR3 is TGTGCCAGTAATCCGGACAGAATTGGTGGCTACACCTTC. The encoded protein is CASNPDRIGGYTF. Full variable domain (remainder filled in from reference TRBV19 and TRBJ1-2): DGGITQSPKYLFRKEGQNVTLSCEQNLNHDAMYWYRQDPGQGLRLIYYSQIVNDFQKGDIAEGYSVSREKKESFPLTVTSAQKNPTAFYLCASNPDRIGGYTFGSGTRLTVV.

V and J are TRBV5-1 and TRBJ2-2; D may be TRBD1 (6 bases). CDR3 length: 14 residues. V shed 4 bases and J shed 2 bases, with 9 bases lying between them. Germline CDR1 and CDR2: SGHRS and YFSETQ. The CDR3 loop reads CASSGRGNTGELFF. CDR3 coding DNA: TGCGCCAGCAGCGGCAGGGGAAACACCGGGGAGCTGTTTTTT.

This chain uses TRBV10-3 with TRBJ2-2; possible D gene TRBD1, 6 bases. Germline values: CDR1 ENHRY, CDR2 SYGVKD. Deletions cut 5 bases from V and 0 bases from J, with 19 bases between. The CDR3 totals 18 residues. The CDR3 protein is CAISPYPRGPANTGELFF. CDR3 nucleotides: TGTGCCATCAGTCCTTATCCCAGGGGCCCCGCGAACACCGGGGAGCTGTTTTTT.

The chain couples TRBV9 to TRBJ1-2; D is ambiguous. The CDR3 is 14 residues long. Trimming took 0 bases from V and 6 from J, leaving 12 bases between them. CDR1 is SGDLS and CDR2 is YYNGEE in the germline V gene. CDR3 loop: CASSVGVGSDGYTF. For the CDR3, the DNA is TGTGCCAGCAGCGTAGGAGTAGGGAGCGATGGCTACACCTTC.

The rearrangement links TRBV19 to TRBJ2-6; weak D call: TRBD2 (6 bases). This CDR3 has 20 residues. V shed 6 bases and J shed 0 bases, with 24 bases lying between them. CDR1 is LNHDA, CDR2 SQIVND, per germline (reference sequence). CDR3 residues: CASRGGGRTQFDSGANVLTF. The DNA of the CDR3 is TGTGCCAGTAGGGGAGGCGGAAGGACTCAATTCGACTCTGGGGCCAACGTCCTGACTTTC.

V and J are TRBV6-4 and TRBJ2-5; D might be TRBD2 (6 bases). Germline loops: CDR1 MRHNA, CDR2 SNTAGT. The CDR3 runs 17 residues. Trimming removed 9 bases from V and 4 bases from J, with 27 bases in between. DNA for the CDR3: TGTGCCAGGACTAAGGACCGCGGGACGATAATGGGAGAGACCCAGTACTTC. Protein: CARTKDRGTIMGETQYF.

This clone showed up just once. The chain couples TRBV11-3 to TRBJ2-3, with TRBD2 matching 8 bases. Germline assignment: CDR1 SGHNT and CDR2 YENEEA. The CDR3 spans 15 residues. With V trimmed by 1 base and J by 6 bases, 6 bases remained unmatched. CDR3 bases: TGTGCCAGCAGCTTAGCCGCGGGAGGTAGGGATACGCAGTATTTT. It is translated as CASSLAAGGRDTQYF. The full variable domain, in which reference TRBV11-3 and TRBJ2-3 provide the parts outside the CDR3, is EAGVVQSPRYKIIEKKQPVAFWCNPISGHNTLYWYLQNLGQGPELLIRYENEEAVDDSQLPKDRFSAERLKGVDSTLKIQPAELGDSAVYLCASSLAAGGRDTQYFGPGTRLTVL.

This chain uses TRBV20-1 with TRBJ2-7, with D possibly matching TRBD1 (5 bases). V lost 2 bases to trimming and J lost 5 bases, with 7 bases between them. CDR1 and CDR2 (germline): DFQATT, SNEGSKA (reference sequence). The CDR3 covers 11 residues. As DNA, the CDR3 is TGCAGTGCTAGACAGGGAAACGAGCAGTACTTC. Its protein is CSARQGNEQYF.

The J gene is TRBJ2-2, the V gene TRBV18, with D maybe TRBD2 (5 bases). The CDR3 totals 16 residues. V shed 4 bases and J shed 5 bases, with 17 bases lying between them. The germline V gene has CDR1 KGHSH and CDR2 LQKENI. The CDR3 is CASSLTSDSVTGELFF. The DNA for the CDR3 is TGTGCCAGCTCACTAACATCGGACTCGGTAACCGGGGAGCTGTTTTTT.

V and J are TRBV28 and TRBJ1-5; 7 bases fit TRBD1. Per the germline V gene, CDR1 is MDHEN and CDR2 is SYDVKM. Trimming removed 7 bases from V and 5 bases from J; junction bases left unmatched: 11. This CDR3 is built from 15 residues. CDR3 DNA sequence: TGTGCCAGCAACACACCTATAGGGGGCGATCAGCCCCAGCATTTT. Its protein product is CASNTPIGGDQPQHF.

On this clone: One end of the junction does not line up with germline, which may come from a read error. CDR3 protein: CSADDLGREGSNF. CDR3 DNA: TGCAGCGCCGATGATCTGGGCAGGGAAGGTTCGAATTTT. The chain has TRBV29-1 and TRBJ2-3; D is possibly TRBD1 (5 bases). CDR3 length: 13 residues. CDR1 SQVTM and CDR2 ANQGSEA come from the germline V gene.

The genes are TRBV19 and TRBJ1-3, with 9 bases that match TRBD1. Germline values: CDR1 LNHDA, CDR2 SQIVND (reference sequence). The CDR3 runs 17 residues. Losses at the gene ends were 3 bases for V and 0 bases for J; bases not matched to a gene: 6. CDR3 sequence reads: CASSIRDRVYSGNTIYF. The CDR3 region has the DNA TGTGCCAGTAGTATTCGGGACAGGGTCTACTCTGGAAACACCATATATTTT.